This passage covers 29 T cell receptor beta chains from one sample sequenced in a study of T cells in Graves' hyperthyroidism and ophthalmopathy. TCR beta CDR3 region amplification was performed from RNA transcripts. The HTBI primer set was used in a first-round RT-PCR of the TCR CDR3. TCRdb analysed the multiplex PCR reads with MiXCR anew, one entry per CDR3 protein. Here the sample spans about 110,000 distinct CDR3 sequences, roughly 15% being singletons. The sequenced sample was blood. These receptors all come from a woman aged 45-65 years with Graves' hyperthyroidism.

The chain is built from TRBV15 and TRBJ2-3; 13 bases align to TRBD2. Looked up from germline, CDR1 is LNHNV and CDR2 is YYDKDF (reference sequence). This CDR3 contains 15 residues. The trim removed 5 bases at V and 4 bases at J, leaving 3 bases unmatched. The CDR3 here is CATSWTSGSSDTQYF. As DNA, the CDR3 is TGTGCCACCAGCTGGACTAGCGGGAGTTCAGATACGCAGTATTTT.

V and J are TRBV19 and TRBJ2-1, with D possibly TRBD2 on 6 matching bases. The CDR3 has 14 amino acids. Trimming pared 8 bases from V and 2 bases from J, leaving 13 bases between. The germline V gene encodes CDR1 LNHDA and CDR2 SQIVND (reference sequence). The CDR3 is CASGTSGPYNEQFF. CDR3 in DNA: TGTGCCAGTGGTACGAGCGGGCCCTACAATGAGCAGTTCTTC.

This clonotype has ten or more counts. The chain recombines TRBV18 with TRBJ1-1; the match to TRBD1 covers 7 bases. Germline V CDR1 and CDR2: KGHSH, LQKENI. The J segment lost 0 bases and the V segment lost 0 bases, leaving 4 bases of the junction unmatched. CDR3 length: 16 residues. The CDR3 spells CASSPPNRGMNTEAFF. CDR3 nucleotide sequence: TGTGCCAGCTCACCACCGAACAGGGGAATGAACACTGAAGCTTTCTTT.

This clonotype was seen only once. Since a much larger clone is just one base distant, this may be a read error. V usage is TRBV18 and J usage is TRBJ1-1; perhaps TRBD1 as D (5 bases). The CDR3 length is 12 residues. CDR1 and CDR2 (germline): KGHSH, LQKENI. V was shortened by 6 bases and J by 7 bases, with 12 bases between the two germline ends. CDR3 amino acids: CASSGGTLEAFF. The CDR3 DNA is TGTGCCAGCTCTGGGGGGACCCTTGAAGCTTTCTTT.

This clonotype showed up many times. The chain joins TRBV5-1 to TRBJ2-1; 7 bases are shared with TRBD2. Germline V gives CDR1 SGHRS, CDR2 YFSETQ. This CDR3 is 16 amino acids long. V shed 6 bases, J shed 1 base, and the junction held 10 bases outside the gene matches. This CDR3 is CASTPAAGESYNEQFF. CDR3 nucleotide sequence: TGCGCCAGCACCCCCGCGGCGGGAGAGTCCTACAATGAGCAGTTCTTC.

This clonotype was observed at least ten times. The chain carries TRBV18 and TRBJ2-3, with D perhaps TRBD2 (5 bases). Germline-derived CDR1 and CDR2 are KGHSH and LQKENI. The CDR3 spans 16 residues. The V end was cut by 6 bases, the J end by 1 base, with 17 bases between. The CDR3 loop is CASSAILATRTDTQYF. The CDR3 bases are TGTGCCAGCTCGGCAATTTTAGCGACCCGCACAGATACGCAGTATTTT.

The V gene is TRBV19, the J gene TRBJ1-3; unclear D gene. Trimming removed 9 bases from V and 0 bases from J, with 18 bases in between. CDR1 is LNHDA and CDR2 is SQIVND in the germline V gene (reference sequence). CDR3 size: 16 residues. The CDR3 loop reads CASQFGSQGSGNTIYF. DNA of the CDR3: TGTGCCAGCCAATTCGGAAGCCAAGGCTCTGGAAACACCATATATTTT.

This chain links TRBV28 with TRBJ1-2; D is uncertain. V was shortened by 2 bases and J by 7 bases, with 11 bases between the two germline ends. Germline CDR1 is MDHEN and CDR2 is SYDVKM. The CDR3 spans 13 residues. The CDR3 region has the DNA TGTGCCAGCAGTTTACGGGAGGGCGGTGGCTACACCTTC. It encodes CASSLREGGGYTF.

This clonotype showed up many times. The J gene is TRBJ2-1, the V gene TRBV2; D gene unclear. Between the trimmed V and J ends, which lost 0 bases and 7 bases, there was a span of 10 bases. This CDR3 contains 14 residues. CDR1 and CDR2 from the germline V gene are SNHLY and FYNNEI. The DNA for the CDR3 is TGTGCCAGCAGTGAAGCCACTACGCGGAATGAGCAGTTCTTC. Translation: CASSEATTRNEQFF.

There are a few counts of this clonotype. This clone may be a read error of a much larger clone one base away. This sequence joins TRBV28 and TRBJ1-2, with TRBD1 matching over 9 bases. CDR1 and CDR2 (germline): MDHEN, SYDVKM. CDR3 length: 14 residues. The ends lost 5 bases at V and 4 bases at J; junction bases unmatched: 5. Here the CDR3 DNA reads TGTGCCAGCAGTGCCCGGGACAGGGCCTATGGCTACACCTTC. Its translation is CASSARDRAYGYTF.

In its sample, this clonotype was seen many times. The V gene is TRBV18, the J gene TRBJ1-2, with D unresolved. The CDR3 covers 13 residues. The V end lost 3 bases, the J end lost 8 bases, and 13 bases lay between the germline ends. Germline V CDR1 and CDR2: KGHSH, LQKENI. The CDR3 loop is CASSPPGQTGYTF. The CDR3 bases are TGTGCCAGCTCACCCCCCGGCCAAACCGGCTACACCTTC. The full variable domain, with the rest looked up from reference TRBV18 and TRBJ1-2, is NAGVMQNPRHLVRRRGQEARLRCSPMKGHSHVYWYRQLPEEGLKFMVYLQKENIIDESGMPKERFSAEFPKEGPSILRIQQVVRGDSAAYFCASSPPGQTGYTFGSGTRLTVV.

In its sample, this clonotype was seen many times. The chain combines TRBV5-1 with TRBJ2-1; 8 bases are shared with TRBD1. This CDR3 comprises 17 residues. With 0 bases clipped from V and 3 bases from J, the junction kept 8 bases outside the gene matches. From germline, CDR1 is SGHRS and CDR2 YFSETQ. In nucleotides, the CDR3 is TGCGCCAGCAGCTTGGGAGACAGGGGACGGGACTACAATGAGCAGTTCTTC. Its translation: CASSLGDRGRDYNEQFF.

This clonotype was counted at least ten times. The chain links TRBV20-1 to TRBJ2-7; D not resolved. CDR3 length equals 13 residues. Trimming took off 0 bases at V and 5 bases at J, with 11 bases between the two ends. Germline V gene sequence: CDR1 DFQATT, CDR2 SNEGSKA (reference sequence). The CDR3 sequence is CSAREGIYDEQYF. The CDR3 nucleotides are TGCAGTGCTAGAGAAGGGATTTACGACGAGCAGTACTTC.

This clonotype showed up many times. The CDR3 bases are TGTGCCTGGGGACAGGGGGCTCATACGCAGTATTTT. It encodes CAWGQGAHTQYF. V is TRBV28 and J is TRBJ2-3; 12 bases fit TRBD1. With V trimmed by 11 bases and J by 7 bases, 4 bases remained unmatched. CDR3 length equals 12 residues. Germline loops: CDR1 MDHEN, CDR2 SYDVKM.

This clonotype has a count of ten or more. The chain has TRBV4-1 and TRBJ2-1; 12 bases line up with TRBD1. CDR3 length: 15 residues. Trimming at V came to 4 bases and at J to 7 bases, leaving 5 bases not matched to a gene. Germline assignment: CDR1 MGHRA and CDR2 YSYEKL. CDR3 DNA: TGCGCCAGCAGCCGGGGACAGGGGGCGGAAAATGAGCAGTTCTTC. Encoded protein: CASSRGQGAENEQFF.

This chain connects TRBV2 to TRBJ2-1; perhaps TRBD2 as D (5 bases). The V and J ends lost 7 bases and 3 bases respectively, with 13 bases between them. Germline V gives CDR1 SNHLY, CDR2 FYNNEI. There are 14 residues in the CDR3. CDR3 residues: CASTRSENYNEQFF. The CDR3 DNA sequence: TGTGCCAGCACTCGTAGCGAGAACTACAATGAGCAGTTCTTC.

This clonotype was counted at least ten times. This chain links TRBV20-1 with TRBJ2-3; 10 bases match TRBD2. The CDR3 has 17 amino acids. Germline loops: CDR1 DFQATT, CDR2 SNEGSKA (reference sequence). V was clipped by 6 bases and J by 1 base; unmatched bases: 13. The CDR3 sequence: CSAILRTSGFRTDTQYF. The CDR3 nucleotides are TGCAGTGCCATTTTGCGGACTAGCGGATTTCGCACAGATACGCAGTATTTT.

Ten or more counts support this clonotype. The chain has TRBV20-1 and TRBJ1-2, with D tentatively TRBD1 (5 bases). CDR1 is DFQATT, CDR2 SNEGSKA, per germline (reference sequence). V gave up 6 bases and J gave up 7 bases, with 18 bases separating them. The CDR3 loop spans 13 amino acids. The CDR3 region is CSARTVRVGGYTF. CDR3 nucleotide sequence: TGCAGTGCCAGAACGGTCAGGGTGGGTGGCTACACCTTC.

This clonotype was recorded at least ten times. The V and J genes are TRBV5-6 and TRBJ2-1, with 11 bases that match TRBD2. V trimming: 5 bases; J trimming: 5 bases; junction bases outside the gene matches: 9. The CDR3 extends over 16 amino acids. Germline V lookup: CDR1 SGHDT, CDR2 YYEEEE. As DNA, the CDR3 is TGTGCCAGCAGTGCCGTAGCGGGAGGGGGACACAATGAGCAGTTCTTC. Translated: CASSAVAGGGHNEQFF.

The V and J genes are TRBV28 and TRBJ2-5; 9 bases align to TRBD1. V lost 10 bases to trimming and J lost 5 bases; unmatched junction nucleotides: 14. This CDR3 is 15 amino acids long. The V gene's germline CDR1 is MDHEN and CDR2 SYDVKM. The CDR3 loop is CATEPAGTGMETQYF. In DNA form, the CDR3 reads TGTGCCACCGAGCCCGCCGGGACAGGGATGGAGACCCAGTACTTC.

J is TRBJ1-5 and V is TRBV2; TRBD1 matches at 7 bases. The V segment lost 4 bases and the J segment 2 bases; nucleotides outside the gene matches: 5. The germline CDR1 and CDR2 sequences are SNHLY and FYNNEI. This CDR3 has 15 amino acids. The CDR3 loop is CASSGWTGRNQPQHF. CDR3 DNA sequence: TGTGCCAGCAGTGGTTGGACAGGTCGCAATCAGCCCCAGCATTTT.

At least ten counts were recorded for this clonotype. The chain employs TRBV9 and TRBJ2-2; TRBD1 matches at 10 bases. CDR1 is SGDLS and CDR2 is YYNGEE in the germline V gene. The CDR3 loop spans 17 amino acids. The ends lost 2 bases at V and 5 bases at J; junction bases unmatched: 9. The CDR3 region is CASSVYDRGRRTGELFF. The CDR3, as DNA: TGTGCCAGCAGCGTCTACGACAGGGGGCGGAGGACCGGGGAGCTGTTTTTT.

This clonotype was observed a few times. This sequence joins TRBV4-1 and TRBJ2-1; no reliable D call. The CDR3 totals 15 residues. Germline CDR1 reads MGHRA; CDR2 reads YSYEKL. V shed 5 bases and J shed 0 bases, with 11 bases lying between them. CDR3: CASSSTSSSYNEQFF. As DNA, the CDR3 is TGCGCCAGCAGCTCGACATCGAGCTCCTACAATGAGCAGTTCTTC.

There are many counts of this clonotype. The V gene is TRBV27, the J gene TRBJ2-4; D is unresolved. Germline V gives CDR1 MNHEY, CDR2 SMNVEV (reference sequence). V was trimmed by 8 bases and J by 1 base, leaving 9 bases between them. The CDR3 is 13 amino acids. The CDR3 reads CASLRRAKNIQYF. The DNA of the CDR3 is TGTGCCAGCCTGCGTAGGGCCAAAAACATTCAGTACTTC.

This clonotype turned up a few times. The chain carries TRBV7-8 and TRBJ2-5, with D tentatively TRBD2 (6 bases). Between the trimmed V and J ends, which lost 2 bases and 4 bases, there was a span of 17 bases. The CDR3 contains 16 residues. The germline CDR1 and CDR2 sequences are SGHVS and FQNEAQ. CDR3 region: CASSLLGPGELETQYF. As DNA, the CDR3 is TGTGCCAGCAGCTTATTAGGCCCGGGGGAGTTAGAGACCCAGTACTTC.

Ten or more counts support this clonotype. The chain uses TRBV27 and TRBJ2-1, with 8 positions matching TRBD1. Germline V gene data show CDR1 as MNHEY and CDR2 as SMNVEV (reference sequence). The CDR3 extends over 14 amino acids. Trimming at V came to 6 bases and at J to 4 bases, leaving 5 bases not matched to a gene. In DNA, the CDR3 is TGTGCCAGCAGGAGGACAGGGTATTACAATGAGCAGTTCTTC. Its translation is CASRRTGYYNEQFF.

This clonotype occurred many times. This CDR3 is CASIAGGRSTDTQYF. Written as DNA, the CDR3 is TGCGCCAGCATAGCAGGGGGCAGAAGCACAGATACGCAGTATTTT. This chain uses TRBV5-1 with TRBJ2-3; 8 nucleotides match TRBD1. Trimming took 6 bases from V and 0 from J; bases not matched to a gene: 6. The CDR3 length is 15 residues. Per the germline V gene, CDR1 is SGHRS and CDR2 is YFSETQ. The complete variable domain, with remaining parts taken from reference TRBV5-1 and TRBJ2-3, reads KAGVTQTPRYLIKTRGQQVTLSCSPISGHRSVSWYQQTPGQGLQFLFEYFSETQRNKGNFPGRFSGRQFSNSRSEMNVSTLELGDSALYLCASIAGGRSTDTQYFGPGTRLTVL.

A note on this clonotype: An end of the junction differs from the germline gene, which may be a read error. The V gene is TRBV5-1, the J gene TRBJ2-1; 12 nucleotides agree with TRBD2. This CDR3 comprises 16 residues. Germline CDR1 SGHRS, CDR2 YFSETQ. The CDR3 region is CASSSPLAGGGNEQFF. The DNA of the CDR3 is TGTGCCAGCAGCTCCCCCCTAGCGGGAGGGGGTAATGAGCAGTTCTTC.

This sequence joins TRBV6-2 or TRBV6-3 and TRBJ2-1; 7 bases map to TRBD2. Germline V gene data show CDR1 as MNHEY and CDR2 as SVGEGT. This CDR3 has 15 residues. V shed 0 bases and J 9 bases; nucleotides not matched to a gene: 8. CDR3 region: CASSYSNSGASEQFF. The CDR3 bases are TGTGCCAGCAGTTACTCGAACAGCGGGGCTAGTGAGCAGTTCTTC.